Below, 10 T cell receptor beta chains from the same sample are listed, as sequenced in a study of T cell changes during pregnancy in multiple sclerosis. Profiled with immunoSEQ multiplex PCR; TCRdb holds only in-frame clones, not every one. The repertoire holds tens of thousands of clones, with 92% as singletons. The starting material was peripheral blood, obtained after pregnancy. The receptors derive from a female donor with multiple sclerosis, enrolled in a pregnancy study.

V gene TRBV10-1 combines with J gene TRBJ2-1, with a weak D call TRBD1 (6 bases). Germline V gene sequence: CDR1 WNHNN, CDR2 SYGVQD (reference sequence). V shed 1 base and J shed 5 bases, with 21 bases lying between them. The CDR3 runs 18 residues. CDR3 sequence (DNA): TGCGCCAGCAGTGAGTTTATTATAGGGCAGGGGTCCAACAATGAGCAGTTCTTC. It yields the protein CASSEFIIGQGSNNEQFF.

This chain joins TRBV19 and TRBJ1-1; tentatively, D is TRBD1 (6 bases). The CDR3 has 15 residues. Trimming removed 3 bases at V and 4 bases at J, with 15 bases between. Looked up from germline, CDR1 is LNHDA and CDR2 is SQIVND (reference sequence). DNA of the CDR3: TGTGCCAGTAGTATGGCCACAGGGACGGGCACTGAAGCTTTCTTT. It codes for CASSMATGTGTEAFF.

The chain employs TRBV18 and TRBJ1-2; D remains ambiguous. The CDR3 is 16 amino acids. Germline values: CDR1 KGHSH, CDR2 LQKENI. V was trimmed by 3 bases and J by 0 bases, leaving 14 bases between them. In DNA, the CDR3 is TGTGCCAGCTCACCTGAAACCGGGTCTACTAACTATGGCTACACCTTC. The encoded protein is CASSPETGSTNYGYTF.

J is TRBJ1-2 and V is TRBV4-3; the D gene is possibly TRBD1 (5 bases). V shed 0 bases and J shed 12 bases, with 14 bases lying between them. The CDR3 sequence is 13 residues long. Germline CDR1 reads LGHNA; CDR2 reads YSLEER. The CDR3 is CASSQDPAGPDTF. The DNA for the CDR3 is TGCGCCAGCAGCCAAGATCCCGCAGGGCCCGACACCTTC.

This clone has only a few counts. This chain uses TRBV11-2 with TRBJ2-2, with 9 nucleotides matching TRBD1. CDR1 is SGHAT, CDR2 FQNNGV, per germline. The CDR3 has 15 amino acids. With V trimmed by 4 bases and J by 4 bases, 4 bases remained unmatched. DNA for the CDR3: TGTGCCAGCAGCTGGGGACAGGGAGGCACCGGGGAGCTGTTTTTT. Translation: CASSWGQGGTGELFF.

The J gene is TRBJ2-7, the V gene TRBV4-2, with D perhaps matching TRBD2 (5 bases). The V gene lost 2 bases and the J gene lost 0 bases, with 14 bases spanning the gap. The CDR3 runs to 16 residues. Germline CDR1 is LGHNA and CDR2 is YNFKEQ. The CDR3 loop reads CASSQNSQRYSYEQYF. For the CDR3, the DNA is TGTGCCAGCAGCCAAAACTCCCAGCGGTACTCCTACGAGCAGTACTTC.

The chain links TRBV7-3 to TRBJ1-1; 9 bases match TRBD1. The CDR3 length is 17 residues. From germline, CDR1 is SGHTA and CDR2 FQGTGA. Trimming removed 3 bases from V and 6 bases from J; junction bases left unmatched: 14. The CDR3: CASSFLSMTGTGSEAFF. The CDR3, as DNA: TGTGCCAGCAGCTTTCTCTCGATGACCGGGACAGGGTCTGAAGCTTTCTTT.

The chain joins TRBV5-1 to TRBJ1-1; D is undetermined. Trimming removed 4 bases from V and 6 bases from J, with 13 bases in between. This CDR3 is built from 13 residues. Germline CDR1 is SGHRS and CDR2 is YFSETQ. CDR3 loop: CASSAGPGAEAFF. In DNA form, the CDR3 reads TGCGCCAGCAGCGCGGGCCCGGGCGCTGAAGCTTTCTTT. Full variable domain (rest looked up from reference TRBV5-1 and TRBJ1-1): KAGVTQTPRYLIKTRGQQVTLSCSPISGHRSVSWYQQTPGQGLQFLFEYFSETQRNKGNFPGRFSGRQFSNSRSEMNVSTLELGDSALYLCASSAGPGAEAFFGQGTRLTVV.

The chain combines TRBV12-5 with TRBJ2-3, with a tentative D call TRBD2 (5 bases). Trimming shortened V by 0 bases and J by 1 base, and 23 bases separated the two germline ends. The length of the CDR3 is 20 residues. Germline loops: CDR1 LGHNT, CDR2 FRNRAP. In DNA, the CDR3 is TGTGCTAGTGGTTTGGTACTGGGGAGTTGGGAAGCGGCCGGCACAGATACGCAGTATTTT. Protein: CASGLVLGSWEAAGTDTQYF.

V gene TRBV7-2 combines with J gene TRBJ1-5; possible D gene TRBD1, 6 bases. The CDR3 covers 18 residues. Trimming pared 4 bases from V and 0 bases from J, leaving 19 bases between. The germline V gene has CDR1 SGHTA and CDR2 FQGNSA. This CDR3 reads CASSSRIMDSYSNQPQHF. For the CDR3, the DNA is TGTGCCAGCAGCTCTAGAATTATGGACAGTTATAGCAATCAGCCCCAGCATTTT.